This record covers a single T cell receptor (beta chain). Its antigen is not identified. TCRdb redid the calling of the 5' RACE reads with MiXCR, one entry per CDR3 protein. The data hold 350,000 to 500,000 distinct CDR3 sequences, with under 20% observed a single time. The data belong to a study of identical twins. Whole-study results and caveats: Surplus twin overlap in beta out-of-frame sequences was less pronounced. Partial confounding of zero-insertion analyses by invariant MAIT and iNKT cells was possible. In drawing conclusions, the study used cross-sectional statistical analysis and did not follow the same donors.

This sequence originates from a man aged 50-60 years in good health. The source material was naive T cells sorted from blood.

CDR3 coding DNA: TGCGCCAGCAGCCAAGCCGCCGAGAACATTCAGTACTTC. Translated, it gives CASSQAAENIQYF. The V gene is TRBV4-1, the J gene TRBJ2-4; no reliable D call. Germline V lookup: CDR1 MGHRA, CDR2 YSYEKL. V lost 1 base and J lost 7, with 8 bases in between. The CDR3 covers 13 residues.